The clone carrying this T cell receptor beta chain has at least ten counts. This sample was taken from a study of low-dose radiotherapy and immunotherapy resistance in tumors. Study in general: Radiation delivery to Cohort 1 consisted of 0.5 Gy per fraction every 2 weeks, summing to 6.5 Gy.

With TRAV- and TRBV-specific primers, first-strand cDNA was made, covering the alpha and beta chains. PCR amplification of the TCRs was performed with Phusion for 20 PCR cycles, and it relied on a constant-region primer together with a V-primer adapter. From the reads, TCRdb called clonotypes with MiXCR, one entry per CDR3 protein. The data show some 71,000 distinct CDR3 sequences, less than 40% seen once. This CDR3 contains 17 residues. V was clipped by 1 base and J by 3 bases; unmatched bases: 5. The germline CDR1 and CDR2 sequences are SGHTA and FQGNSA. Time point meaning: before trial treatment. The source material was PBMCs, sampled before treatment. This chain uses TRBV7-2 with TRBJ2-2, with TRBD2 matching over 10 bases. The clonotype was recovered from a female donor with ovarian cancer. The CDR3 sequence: CASSLESSGRYTGELFF. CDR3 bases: TGTGCCAGCAGCTTAGAGTCTAGCGGGAGATACACCGGGGAGCTGTTTTTT.